One sample yielded the 9 T cell receptor beta chains listed below, sequenced in a study of blood T cell repertoires in COVID-19. Assay used: immunoSEQ multiplex PCR; TCRdb lists only in-frame clones, some missing. This table holds roughly 76,000 clones, about 89% found once. Sequenced: peripheral blood. The source of these receptors is a man in his 70s with active or convalescent COVID-19.

The V and J genes are TRBV18 and TRBJ1-1, with D hard to call. Trimming left V 0 bases short and J 8 bases short, with 16 bases between. The CDR3 is made up of 15 amino acids. Looked up from germline, CDR1 is KGHSH and CDR2 is LQKENI. CDR3 bases: TGTGCCAGCTCACCACCGAGCATAAGGTGGGCCGAAGCTTTCTTT. Its translation: CASSPPSIRWAEAFF. Based on the CDR3 plus reference TRBV18 and TRBJ1-1, the full variable domain is NAGVMQNPRHLVRRRGQEARLRCSPMKGHSHVYWYRQLPEEGLKFMVYLQKENIIDESGMPKERFSAEFPKEGPSILRIQQVVRGDSAAYFCASSPPSIRWAEAFFGQGTRLTVV.

The count of this clone is one. The V and J genes are TRBV6-6 and TRBJ1-5; 8 bases align to TRBD1. J lost 4 bases, V lost 5 bases, and 10 bases had no gene match. Germline lookup yields CDR1 MNHNY and CDR2 SVGAGI (reference sequence). This CDR3 has 16 amino acids. The CDR3 DNA follows: TGTGCCAGCAGTACGACAGGGGAGCGTGGAAATCAGCCCCAGCATTTT. As protein: CASSTTGERGNQPQHF.

The rearrangement joins TRBV11-2 to TRBJ2-1; 7 nucleotides line up with TRBD2. J lost 3 bases, V lost 6 bases, and 8 bases had no gene match. Germline CDR1 is SGHAT and CDR2 is FQNNGV. CDR3 length: 15 amino acids. The CDR3 here is CASRERDLVYNEQFF. DNA for the CDR3: TGTGCCAGCAGGGAGCGGGATCTTGTCTACAATGAGCAGTTCTTC. Complete variable domain (other parts from reference TRBV11-2 and TRBJ2-1): EAGVAQSPRYKIIEKRQSVAFWCNPISGHATLYWYQQILGQGPKLLIQFQNNGVVDDSQLPKDRFSAERLKGVDSTLKIQPAKLEDSAVYLCASRERDLVYNEQFFGPGTRLTVL.

The rearrangement uses TRBV7-2 and TRBJ1-2, with D tentatively TRBD1 (6 bases). V was clipped by 4 bases and J by 4 bases, with 10 bases between them. This CDR3 has 13 residues. The germline gives CDR1 SGHTA, CDR2 FQGNSA. The CDR3 loop is CASSSRGGYGYTF. CDR3 DNA sequence: TGTGCCAGCAGCTCCAGGGGCGGCTATGGCTACACCTTC. Full variable domain (outside the CDR3, taken from reference TRBV7-2 and TRBJ1-2): GAGVSQSPSNKVTEKGKDVELRCDPISGHTALYWYRQSLGQGLEFLIYFQGNSAPDKSGLPSDRFSAERTGGSVSTLTIQRTQQEDSAVYLCASSSRGGYGYTFGSGTRLTVV.

The gene calls are TRBV7-8 and TRBJ1-5; TRBD1 might be the D (6 bases). The CDR3 loop spans 16 amino acids. V lost 3 bases and J 4 bases, leaving 16 bases between the germline ends. Germline CDR1 and CDR2: SGHVS and FQNEAQ. The CDR3 nucleotides read TGTGCCAGCAGCTTGGACCCAGGGGTCACAAATCAGCCCCAGCATTTT. Protein: CASSLDPGVTNQPQHF.

The chain carries TRBV24-1 and TRBJ2-2, with D maybe TRBD2 (6 bases). Germline V gene data show CDR1 as KGHDR and CDR2 as SFDVKD. V was pared by 3 bases and J by 2 bases, with 21 bases between. The CDR3 is 19 amino acids. The CDR3 nucleotides are TGTGCCACCAGTGATAGCCCGTGGGGGGTAATTGGAAACACCGGGGAGCTGTTTTTT. Its translation: CATSDSPWGVIGNTGELFF.

V gene TRBV6-5 combines with J gene TRBJ1-4; TRBD1 is a possible D gene (5 bases). V was clipped by 0 bases and J by 5 bases, with 10 bases between them. The CDR3 sequence is 15 residues long. Germline CDR1 reads MNHEY; CDR2 reads SVGAGI. CDR3 in amino acids: CASSYSGGRNEKLFF. CDR3 bases: TGTGCCAGCAGTTACTCCGGGGGGAGGAATGAAAAACTGTTTTTT.

V usage is TRBV28 and J usage is TRBJ2-7; a weak D match, TRBD2 (5 bases). Germline-derived CDR1 and CDR2 are MDHEN and SYDVKM. The V end lost 3 bases, the J end lost 3 bases, and 12 bases lay between the germline ends. The CDR3 covers 14 residues. CDR3 DNA sequence: TGTGCCAGCAGTTTCGCCCTTAGCGTCTACGAGCAGTACTTC. Translating gives CASSFALSVYEQYF.

The genes are TRBV5-1 and TRBJ2-3; TRBD1 aligns across 8 bases. The CDR3 is 15 amino acids. Looked up from germline, CDR1 is SGHRS and CDR2 is YFSETQ. Trimming took 1 base from V and 8 from J; bases not matched to a gene: 9. CDR3 sequence (DNA): TGCGCCAGCAGCTTGACGGGACAGGATTCTGGTACGCAGTATTTT. The encoded protein is CASSLTGQDSGTQYF.